Presented here are 2 T cell receptor beta chains from one specimen sequenced in a study of CD8 T cells in ankylosing spondylitis. TCRdb reprocessed the 5' RACE reads via MiXCR and lists one record per CDR3 protein. The repertoire holds 150,000 or so distinct CDR3 sequences, around 32% seen once, with 6% in the top ten. The specimen sequenced was synovial fluid, either unsorted or a sorted T cell fraction (not recorded which). Source of these receptors: a male donor with ankylosing spondylitis.

This clonotype has more than one count but fewer than ten. V usage is TRBV5-1 and J usage is TRBJ2-2, with a tentative D call TRBD2 (6 bases). CDR1 SGHRS and CDR2 YFSETQ come from the germline V gene. V dropped 3 bases and J dropped 11 bases, with 17 bases sitting between them. The CDR3 consists of 14 residues. CDR3 sequence reads: CASSSPSGGVELFF. The CDR3 coding sequence is TGCGCCAGCAGCTCCCCGTCCGGGGGTGTTGAGCTGTTTTTT.

This clonotype was detected a few times. V gene TRBV2 combines with J gene TRBJ2-1; 7 bases are a match to TRBD1. The CDR3 has 14 amino acids. V lost 4 bases and J lost 6; bases outside the gene matches: 6. Per the germline V gene, CDR1 is SNHLY and CDR2 is FYNNEI. The DNA for the CDR3 is TGTGCCAGCAGTGCCCAGACAGGGTCCAATGAGCAGTTCTTC. It is translated as CASSAQTGSNEQFF.